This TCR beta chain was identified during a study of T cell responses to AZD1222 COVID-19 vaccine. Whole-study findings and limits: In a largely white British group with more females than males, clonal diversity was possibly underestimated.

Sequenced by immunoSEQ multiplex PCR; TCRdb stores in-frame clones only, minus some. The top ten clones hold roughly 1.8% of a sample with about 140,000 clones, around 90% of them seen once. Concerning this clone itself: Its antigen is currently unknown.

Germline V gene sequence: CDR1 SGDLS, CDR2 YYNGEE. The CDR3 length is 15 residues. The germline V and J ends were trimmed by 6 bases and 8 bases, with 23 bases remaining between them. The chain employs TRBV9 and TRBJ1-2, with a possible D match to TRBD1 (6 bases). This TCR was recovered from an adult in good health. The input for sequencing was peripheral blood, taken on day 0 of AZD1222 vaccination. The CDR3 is CASTKQGGRLGGYTF. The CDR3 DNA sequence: TGTGCCAGCACCAAACAGGGCGGACGCTTGGGGGGCTACACCTTC.